The 29 T cell receptor beta chains below come from one sample, sequenced in a study of metastatic and nonmetastatic thyroid tumors. No treatment of any kind had been given to any patient before thyroid surgery. TCRdb reprocessed the PCR reads via MiXCR. The sample lists 75,000 to 100,000 clones, roughly an eighth occurring once. Sequencing was done on a sample of blood. Every receptor here comes from a female donor with papillary thyroid cancer or a benign thyroid nodule (not recorded which). Some clones in this sample may be carry-over from other donors' samples.

Many counts were recorded for this clone. The rearrangement uses TRBV6-7 and TRBJ1-1; no clear D gene. TRBV6-7 belongs to the ORF category, with a function that is uncertain. CDR3 size: 12 residues. Trimming took 8 bases from V and 5 from J, leaving 12 bases between them. For the CDR3, the DNA is TGTGCCAGCCGCGGTTTGTGGACTGAAGCTTTCTTT. Residues: CASRGLWTEAFF.

This clone was detected many times. The chain links TRBV12-5 to TRBJ2-1; TRBD2 matches at 15 bases. Trimming cost V 6 bases and J 8 bases; bases outside gene matches: 11. CDR1 is LGHNT, CDR2 FRNRAP, per germline. This CDR3 spans 17 amino acids. CDR3: CASGRTSGRAQVDEQFF. In DNA, the CDR3 is TGTGCTAGTGGCCGGACTAGCGGGAGGGCCCAAGTAGATGAGCAGTTCTTC.

This clone appeared once. One base away lies a much larger clone, so this may be a sequencing read error. The sample has other DNA sequences that encode this CDR3 too. The CDR3 spells CASSQGRSSMAEQFF. CDR3 DNA: TGTGCCAGCAGCCAAGGGCGATCCAGCATGGCTGAGCAATTCTTC. The chain is built from TRBV14 and TRBJ2-1; D gene uncertain. The CDR3 consists of 15 residues. Germline assignment: CDR1 SGHDN and CDR2 FVKESK.

This clone was detected many times. The V and J genes are TRBV5-4 and TRBJ1-5; D gene uncertain. Germline CDR1 is SGHNT and CDR2 is YYREEE (reference sequence). The ends were cut back, 5 bases at V and 1 base at J, with 13 bases in the middle. CDR3 size: 15 residues. The CDR3 bases are TGTGCCAGCAGTATTGGACCGGGCAGCAATCAGCCCCAGCATTTT. It codes for CASSIGPGSNQPQHF.

This clone has a handful of counts. This may come from a read error, since a much larger clone is one base off. The J gene is TRBJ2-5, the V gene TRBV19; D ambiguous. Germline V gene lookup returns CDR1 LNHDA and CDR2 SQIVND (reference sequence). V was trimmed by 0 bases and J by 7 bases, leaving 12 bases between them. The CDR3 has 14 amino acids. The CDR3 reads CASSIDLNVVTQYF. CDR3 nucleotides: TGTGCCAGTAGTATAGATCTTAATGTCGTGACCCAGTACTTC.

This clone was seen repeatedly, ten times or more. The CDR3: CASSMRAGVFEQYF. As DNA, the CDR3 is TGTGCCAGCTCAATGCGAGCGGGAGTGTTCGAGCAGTACTTC. This sequence joins TRBV18 and TRBJ2-7; TRBD2 matches at 8 bases. J was trimmed by 6 bases and V by 5 bases; bases with no gene match: 9. Germline V lookup: CDR1 KGHSH, CDR2 LQKENI. This CDR3 has 14 amino acids.

This clone occurred many times. V gene TRBV14 combines with J gene TRBJ2-7, with 9 bases that match TRBD1. CDR1 and CDR2 from the germline V gene are SGHDN and FVKESK. The V segment lost 6 bases and the J segment 5 bases; nucleotides outside the gene matches: 8. This CDR3 comprises 14 residues. The CDR3 sequence is CASRPTGGGDEQYF. DNA of the CDR3: TGTGCCAGCAGACCAACAGGGGGCGGAGACGAGCAGTACTTC.

At least ten counts were recorded for this clone. Other DNA sequences from this sample encode an identical CDR3 as well. V is TRBV20-1 and J is TRBJ2-3, with D perhaps matching TRBD1 or TRBD2 (5 bases each). The CDR3 contains 19 residues. The V end was cut by 6 bases, the J end by 2 bases, with 30 bases between. Germline V CDR1 and CDR2: DFQATT, SNEGSKA (reference sequence). The CDR3 sequence: CSASPPTGTRGFHTDTQYF. The CDR3 DNA reads TGCAGTGCAAGTCCCCCAACCGGGACCCGAGGGTTCCACACAGATACGCAGTATTTT.

This clone was observed at least ten times. This rearrangement joins TRBV24-1 to TRBJ2-3; D is perhaps TRBD1 (5 bases). The germline gives CDR1 KGHDR, CDR2 SFDVKD. The CDR3 runs to 14 residues. Trimming cost V 5 bases and J 3 bases, with 11 bases left between them. This chain's CDR3 is CATSGVRATDTQYF. In nucleotides, the CDR3 is TGTGCCACCAGTGGAGTCAGGGCTACAGATACGCAGTATTTT.

Worth noting for this clone: A much bigger clone sits one base away, suggesting this may be a read error. The chain recombines TRBV7-2 with TRBJ1-1; D unclear. Looked up from germline, CDR1 is SGHTA and CDR2 is FQGNSA. V was trimmed by 5 bases and J by 4 bases, leaving 14 bases between them. The CDR3 loop spans 14 amino acids. The CDR3 is CASSVKGVGTEAFF. CDR3 in DNA: TGTGCCAGCAGCGTAAAGGGAGTGGGCACTGAAGCTTTCTTT.

In its sample, this clone was seen many times. The chain links TRBV13 to TRBJ2-3; D may be TRBD1 (6 bases). The V gene lost 4 bases and the J gene lost 3 bases, with 26 bases spanning the gap. Per germline, CDR1 PRHDT and CDR2 FYEKMQ (reference sequence). The CDR3 runs 19 residues. The CDR3 loop reads CASSSPPGRIRGSTDTQYF. In DNA form, the CDR3 reads TGTGCCAGCAGCTCTCCCCCGGGACGAATCAGGGGAAGTACAGATACGCAGTATTTT.

Note on this clone: A much larger clone lies one base from this, so it may be a read error. This specimen includes other DNA sequences encoding the same CDR3. This rearrangement joins TRBV10-3 to TRBJ2-2, with D perhaps TRBD2 (6 bases). CDR1 ENHRY and CDR2 SYGVKD come from the germline V gene. This CDR3 comprises 12 residues. The CDR3 protein is CASLALTGELFF. The CDR3, as DNA: TGTGCATCACTAGCTCTTACCGGGGAGCTGTTTTTT.

This clone was observed many times. The rearrangement joins TRBV20-1 to TRBJ2-5; D is uncertain. The V end was cut by 2 bases, the J end by 5 bases, with 9 bases between. Germline-derived CDR1 and CDR2 are DFQATT and SNEGSKA (reference sequence). The CDR3 spans 12 residues. The chain's CDR3 is CSARSSRETQYF. The CDR3 coding sequence is TGCAGTGCTAGATCTAGTCGCGAGACCCAGTACTTC.

Turning to this clone: The junction departs from germline at one end; a sequencing error may be responsible. The chain carries TRBV7-2 and TRBJ2-7; TRBD1 aligns across 9 bases. The germline CDR1 and CDR2 sequences are SGHTA and FQGNSA. This CDR3 contains 15 residues. The CDR3 protein is CASIKRDRASYEQYF. The CDR3 DNA reads as TGTGCTAGCATCAAGCGGGACAGGGCCTCCTACGAGCAGTACTTC.

This clone showed up many times. The V and J genes are TRBV29-1 and TRBJ1-3, with D possibly matching TRBD1 (5 bases). This CDR3 is 15 amino acids long. Germline assignment: CDR1 SQVTM and CDR2 ANQGSEA. V was trimmed by 4 bases and J by 0 bases, leaving 13 bases between them. The CDR3 nucleotides read TGCAGCGTTGCGTTCATAGGGGTCTCTGGAAACACCATATATTTT. Protein sequence: CSVAFIGVSGNTIYF.

This clone has just a few counts. V and J are TRBV27 and TRBJ2-7; 7 bases align to TRBD2. Germline V lookup: CDR1 MNHEY, CDR2 SMNVEV (reference sequence). CDR3 size: 15 residues. Trimming at V came to 7 bases and at J to 2 bases, leaving 11 bases not matched to a gene. CDR3 loop: CASIPTGRDAYEQYF. DNA of the CDR3: TGTGCCAGCATCCCCACTGGGAGGGATGCCTACGAGCAGTACTTC.

This clone was counted ten times or more. V and J are TRBV20-1 and TRBJ2-1, with 7 nucleotides matching TRBD2. V shed 5 bases, J shed 4 bases, and the junction held 17 bases outside the gene matches. From germline, CDR1 is DFQATT and CDR2 SNEGSKA (reference sequence). CDR3 size: 17 residues. This CDR3 is CSAFTSAKRGVYNEQFF. Here the CDR3 DNA reads TGCAGTGCTTTCACTAGCGCCAAACGAGGAGTTTACAATGAGCAGTTCTTC.

This clone was recorded many times. Other DNA sequences of this sample code for an identical CDR3. The chain employs TRBV9 and TRBJ1-4, with no clear D. Trimming removed 0 bases from V and 0 bases from J, with 15 bases in between. This CDR3 spans 18 amino acids. Germline V gene data show CDR1 as SGDLS and CDR2 as YYNGEE. Here the CDR3 DNA reads TGTGCCAGCAGCGTAGGTCGCGGACCCATGCCAACTAATGAAAAACTGTTTTTT. It specifies CASSVGRGPMPTNEKLFF.

This clone was seen more than once but under ten times. A much larger clone lies a single base off, so this may be a read error. Other DNA sequences in this sample translate to the same CDR3. The chain has TRBV7-9 and TRBJ1-2; D not resolved. The germline gives CDR1 SEHNR, CDR2 FQNEAQ (reference sequence). The CDR3 spans 13 residues. The CDR3 is CASSLAAVYGYTF. The DNA of the CDR3 is TGTGCCAGCAGCTTAGCCGCGGTTTATGGCTACACATTC. Looking up the rest from reference TRBV7-9 and TRBJ1-2 gives the full variable domain: DTGVSQNPRHKITKRGQNVTFRCDPISEHNRLYWYRQTLGQGPEFLTYFQNEAQLEKSRLLSDRFSAERPKGSFSTLEIQRTEQGDSAMYLCASSLAAVYGYTFGSGTRLTVV.

This clone showed up many times. The chain uses TRBV24-1 and TRBJ2-2, with 7 bases lining up with TRBD2. Germline values: CDR1 KGHDR, CDR2 SFDVKD. Trimming cost V 2 bases and J 7 bases; bases outside gene matches: 3. CDR3 size: 14 residues. CDR3 DNA: TGTGCCACCAGTGATTCGGGGAGGGGCGGGGAGCTGTTTTTT. The encoded protein is CATSDSGRGGELFF.

In this sample, this clone turned up many times. V is TRBV11-1 and J is TRBJ1-2; D possibly corresponds to TRBD1 (5 bases). Germline assignment: CDR1 SGHAT and CDR2 FQDESV (reference sequence). This CDR3 comprises 13 residues. The germline V and J ends were trimmed by 5 bases and 8 bases, with 15 bases remaining between them. DNA of the CDR3: TGTGCCAGCAGCCCCAGCCGGGGCGGGGGCTACACCTTC. The encoded protein is CASSPSRGGGYTF.

This clone was detected many times. The chain couples TRBV6-1 to TRBJ1-3, with unresolved D. Trimming took 3 bases from V and 9 from J, leaving 15 bases between them. Germline V gene lookup returns CDR1 MNHNS and CDR2 SASEGT. The CDR3 contains 14 residues. CDR3 coding DNA: TGTGCCAGCAGTGAGGGCCAACCGCCGGTCACCATATATTTT. The encoded protein is CASSEGQPPVTIYF.

Notes on this clone: A much larger clone is a single base away; this may be a read error. The chain is built from TRBV7-8 and TRBJ2-5; 10 bases map to TRBD1. The CDR3 totals 17 residues. Germline CDR1 reads SGHVS; CDR2 reads FQNEAQ. V trimming: 5 bases; J trimming: 8 bases; junction bases outside the gene matches: 17. The CDR3 is CASSPQPAGTGVDTQYF. CDR3 nucleotide sequence: TGTGCCAGCAGCCCCCAACCAGCCGGGACAGGGGTAGATACCCAGTACTTC.

This clone was seen repeatedly, ten times or more. The chain has TRBV28 and TRBJ2-1; 12 bases are shared with TRBD2. The J segment lost 9 bases and the V segment lost 5 bases, leaving 8 bases of the junction unmatched. The CDR3 totals 15 residues. Per germline, CDR1 MDHEN and CDR2 SYDVKM. The CDR3 DNA reads as TGTGCCAGCAGTACAGTTGGACTAGCGGGAAGTGAGCAGTTCTTC. Its translation is CASSTVGLAGSEQFF.

The sample holds many counts of this clone. V gene TRBV28 combines with J gene TRBJ1-2; a possible D gene is TRBD1 (5 bases). The CDR3 covers 15 residues. Trimming stripped 6 bases from V and 6 bases from J, with 20 bases between. Germline loops: CDR1 MDHEN, CDR2 SYDVKM. CDR3 bases: TGTGCCAGCAGCCGAATTCGACGGGGGGTAAATGGCTACACCTTC. Translated, it gives CASSRIRRGVNGYTF.

This clone has ten or more counts. One end of the junction does not line up with germline, which may come from a read error. J is TRBJ2-3 and V is TRBV5-1; possibly TRBD1 for D (6 bases). Germline values: CDR1 SGHRS, CDR2 YFSETQ. This CDR3 contains 15 residues. The CDR3 sequence is CAGSLNPGATDTQYF. In DNA, the CDR3 is TGCGCCGGCAGCTTGAATCCAGGGGCCACAGATACGCAGTATTTT.

As regards this clone: The junction shows a germline mismatch at one end, possibly a read error. The chain couples TRBV11-2 to TRBJ2-7; D possibly corresponds to TRBD2 (5 bases). CDR1 and CDR2 (germline): SGHAT, FQNNGV. CDR3 length: 15 amino acids. CDR3 region: CASRSTPGCSYEQYF. The CDR3 DNA is TGTGCCAGCAGAAGTACACCGGGATGCTCCTACGAGCAGTATTTC.

Remarks on this clone: No conserved phenylalanine or tryptophan ends this CDR3, so it is likely a read error. No DNA is shown, since the ends of the CDR3 on it are uncertain; the CDR3 is the one TCRdb lists. CDR3: CASSYGSRGYEQYS. This chain links TRBV6-6 with TRBJ2-7; TRBD1 is the table's D call and was not checked against the DNA. Germline V gene data show CDR1 as MNHNY and CDR2 as SVGAGI (reference sequence). The CDR3 has 14 residues if both end residues are counted.

In DNA, the CDR3 is TGTGCCAGCAGCTTATCGATTGCAGATACGCAGTATTTT. As protein: CASSLSIADTQYF. The gene calls are TRBV5-5 and TRBJ2-3; no definite D call. The CDR3 covers 13 residues. V shed 2 bases and J shed 4 bases, with 8 bases lying between them. Germline lookup yields CDR1 SGHKS and CDR2 YYEKEE (reference sequence).